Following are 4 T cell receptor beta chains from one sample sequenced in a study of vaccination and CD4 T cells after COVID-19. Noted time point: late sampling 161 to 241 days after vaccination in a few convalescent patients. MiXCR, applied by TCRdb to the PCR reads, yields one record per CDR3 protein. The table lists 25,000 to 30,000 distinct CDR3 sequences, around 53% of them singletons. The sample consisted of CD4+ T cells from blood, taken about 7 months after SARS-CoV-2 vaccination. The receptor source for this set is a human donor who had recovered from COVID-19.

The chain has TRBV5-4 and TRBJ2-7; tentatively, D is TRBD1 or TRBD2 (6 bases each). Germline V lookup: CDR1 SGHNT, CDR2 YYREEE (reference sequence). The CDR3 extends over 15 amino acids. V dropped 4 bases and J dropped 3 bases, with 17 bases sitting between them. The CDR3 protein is CASSPGAGTYYEQYF. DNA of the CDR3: TGTGCCAGCAGCCCGGGAGCCGGGACATACTACGAGCAGTACTTC. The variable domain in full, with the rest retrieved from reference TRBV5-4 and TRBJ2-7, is ETGVTQSPTHLIKTRGQQVTLRCSSQSGHNTVSWYQQALGQGPQFIFQYYREEENGRGNFPPRFSGLQFPNYSSELNVNALELDDSALYLCASSPGAGTYYEQYFGPGTRLTVT.

CDR3 protein: CASSISPGELFF. The CDR3 coding sequence is TGTGCCAGTAGTATAAGTCCCGGGGAGCTGTTTTTT. This chain links TRBV19 with TRBJ2-2; D not certain. The CDR3 spans 12 residues. The V and J ends lost 2 bases and 6 bases respectively, with 4 bases between them. Germline assignment: CDR1 LNHDA and CDR2 SQIVND (reference sequence).

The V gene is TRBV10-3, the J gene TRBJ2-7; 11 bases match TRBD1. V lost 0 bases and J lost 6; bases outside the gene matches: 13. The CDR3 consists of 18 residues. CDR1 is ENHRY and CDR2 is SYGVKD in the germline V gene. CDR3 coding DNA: TGTGCCATCAGTGAGTCGAAAGGGGGGACAGGGGGAGGCGGCGAGCAGTACTTC. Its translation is CAISESKGGTGGGGEQYF.

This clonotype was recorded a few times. The CDR3 here is CASSLARTHQGPEAFF. In DNA form, the CDR3 reads TGTGCCAGCAGCTTAGCGCGCACCCACCAGGGCCCTGAAGCTTTCTTT. This rearrangement joins TRBV7-8 to TRBJ1-1, with D perhaps TRBD1 (5 bases). Trimming took off 0 bases at V and 6 bases at J, with 17 bases between the two ends. This CDR3 has 16 residues. Germline values: CDR1 SGHVS, CDR2 FQNEAQ.